The TCR beta chain described here comes from a study of blood T cell repertoires in COVID-19. The assay was immunoSEQ multiplex PCR, and TCRdb's table has in-frame clones only and misses some. This table has about 72,000 clones, 85% to 90% appearing once. Germline CDR1 and CDR2: MNHEY and SVGAGI. This CDR3 contains 14 residues. V lost 2 bases and J lost 3, with 11 bases in between. The chain links TRBV6-5 to TRBJ2-7; D possibly corresponds to TRBD2 (6 bases). Sequences were obtained from peripheral blood. This clonotype was sampled from a man between 65 and 85 years old with active or convalescent COVID-19. Here the CDR3 DNA reads TGTGCCAGCAGTTACGGGCGGGGAGGCTACGAGCAGTACTTC. Translation: CASSYGRGGYEQYF.